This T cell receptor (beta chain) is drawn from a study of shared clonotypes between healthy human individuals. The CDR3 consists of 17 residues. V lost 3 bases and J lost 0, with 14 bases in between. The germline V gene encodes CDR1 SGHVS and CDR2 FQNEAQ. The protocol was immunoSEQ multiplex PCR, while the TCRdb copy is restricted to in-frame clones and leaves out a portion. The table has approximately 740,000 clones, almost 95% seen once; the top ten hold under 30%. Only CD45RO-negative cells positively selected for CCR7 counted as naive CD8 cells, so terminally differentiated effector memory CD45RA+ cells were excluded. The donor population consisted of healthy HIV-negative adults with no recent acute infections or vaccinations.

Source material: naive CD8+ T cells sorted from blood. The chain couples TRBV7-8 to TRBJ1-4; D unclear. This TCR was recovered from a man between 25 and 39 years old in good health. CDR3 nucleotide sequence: TGTGCCAGCAGCTTGAGGACGGGAGCTGCAACTAATGAAAAACTGTTTTTT. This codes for CASSLRTGAATNEKLFF.